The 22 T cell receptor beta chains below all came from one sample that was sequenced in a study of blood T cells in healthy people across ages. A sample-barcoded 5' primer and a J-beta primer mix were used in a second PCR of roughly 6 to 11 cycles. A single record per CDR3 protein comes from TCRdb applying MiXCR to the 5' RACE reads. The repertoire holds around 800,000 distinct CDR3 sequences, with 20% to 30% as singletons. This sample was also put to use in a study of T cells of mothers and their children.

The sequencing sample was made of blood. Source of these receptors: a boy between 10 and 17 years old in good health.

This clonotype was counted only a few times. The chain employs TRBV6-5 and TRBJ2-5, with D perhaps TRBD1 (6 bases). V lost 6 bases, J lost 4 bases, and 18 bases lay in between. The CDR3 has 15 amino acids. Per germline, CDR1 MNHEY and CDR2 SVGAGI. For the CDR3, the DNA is TGTGCCAGCAGCCGCTCCCAGGGGAATGGAGAGACCCAGTACTTC. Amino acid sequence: CASSRSQGNGETQYF.

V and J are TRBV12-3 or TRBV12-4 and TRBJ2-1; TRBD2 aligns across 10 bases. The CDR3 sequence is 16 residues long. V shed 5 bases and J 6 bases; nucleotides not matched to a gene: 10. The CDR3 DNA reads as TGTGCCAGCAGTAGGGCTTCTAGCGGGGGAGGCAATGAGCAGTTCTTC. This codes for CASSRASSGGGNEQFF.

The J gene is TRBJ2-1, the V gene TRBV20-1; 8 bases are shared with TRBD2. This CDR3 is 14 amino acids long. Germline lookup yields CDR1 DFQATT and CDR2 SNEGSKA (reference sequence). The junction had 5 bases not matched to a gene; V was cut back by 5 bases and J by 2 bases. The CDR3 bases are TGCAGTGCTCGTGCACTAGCGGCCTACAATGAGCAGTTCTTC. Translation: CSARALAAYNEQFF.

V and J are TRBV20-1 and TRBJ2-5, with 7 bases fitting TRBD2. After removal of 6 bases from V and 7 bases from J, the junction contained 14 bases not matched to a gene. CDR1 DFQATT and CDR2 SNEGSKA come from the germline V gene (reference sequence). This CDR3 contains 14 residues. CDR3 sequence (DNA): TGCAGTGCCGGGAGGTGGGCATCTGGGGCGACCCAGTACTTC. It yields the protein CSAGRWASGATQYF.

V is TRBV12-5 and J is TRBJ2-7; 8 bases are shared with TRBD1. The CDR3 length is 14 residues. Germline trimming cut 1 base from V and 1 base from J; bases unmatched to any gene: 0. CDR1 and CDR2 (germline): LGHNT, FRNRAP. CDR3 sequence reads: CASGLGQGSYEQYF. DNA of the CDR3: TGTGCTAGTGGTTTGGGACAGGGGTCCTACGAGCAGTACTTC.

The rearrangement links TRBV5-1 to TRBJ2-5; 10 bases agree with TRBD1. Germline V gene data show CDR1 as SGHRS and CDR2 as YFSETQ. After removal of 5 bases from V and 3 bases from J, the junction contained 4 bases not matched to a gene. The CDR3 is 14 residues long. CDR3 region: CASRPGTGEETQYF. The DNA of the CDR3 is TGCGCCAGCAGGCCCGGGACAGGGGAAGAGACCCAGTACTTC.

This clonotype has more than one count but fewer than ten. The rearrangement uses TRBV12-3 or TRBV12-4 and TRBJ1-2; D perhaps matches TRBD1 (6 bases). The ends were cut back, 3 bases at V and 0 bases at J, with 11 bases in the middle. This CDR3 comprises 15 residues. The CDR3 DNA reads TGTGCCAGCAGTTTGCACGGACAGACTAACTATGGCTACACCTTC. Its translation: CASSLHGQTNYGYTF.

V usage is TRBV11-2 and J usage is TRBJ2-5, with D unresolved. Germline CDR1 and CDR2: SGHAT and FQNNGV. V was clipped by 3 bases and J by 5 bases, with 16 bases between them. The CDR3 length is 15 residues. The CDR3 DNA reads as TGTGCCAGCAGCTTCGAAGGGTCCCCTCGGGAGACCCAGTACTTC. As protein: CASSFEGSPRETQYF.

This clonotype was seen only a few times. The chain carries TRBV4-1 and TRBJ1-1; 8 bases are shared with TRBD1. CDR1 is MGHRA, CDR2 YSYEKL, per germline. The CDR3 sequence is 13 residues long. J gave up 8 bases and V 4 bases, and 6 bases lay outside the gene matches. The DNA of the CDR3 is TGCGCCAGCAGCCCCCCCCAGGGGGCAGAAGCTTTCTTT. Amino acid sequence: CASSPPQGAEAFF.

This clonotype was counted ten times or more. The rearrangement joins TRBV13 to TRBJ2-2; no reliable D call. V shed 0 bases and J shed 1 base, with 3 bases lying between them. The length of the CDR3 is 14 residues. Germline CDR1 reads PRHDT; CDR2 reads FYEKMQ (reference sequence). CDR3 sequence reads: CASSLGLNTGELFF. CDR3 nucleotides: TGTGCCAGCAGCTTAGGGCTGAACACCGGGGAGCTGTTTTTT.

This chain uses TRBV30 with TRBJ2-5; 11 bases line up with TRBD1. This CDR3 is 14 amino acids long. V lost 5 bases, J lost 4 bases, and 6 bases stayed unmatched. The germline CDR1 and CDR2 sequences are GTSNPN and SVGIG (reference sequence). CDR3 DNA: TGTGCCTGGGGCGGACAGGGGGCTACAGAGACCCAGTACTTC. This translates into CAWGGQGATETQYF.

As DNA, the CDR3 is TGTGCCAGCAGCTTGAACACGGGATACGAGCAGTACTTC. It is translated as CASSLNTGYEQYF. The chain has TRBV5-5 and TRBJ2-7, with a possible D match to TRBD2 (5 bases). The germline CDR1 and CDR2 sequences are SGHKS and YYEKEE (reference sequence). Trimming took 1 base from V and 4 from J, leaving 9 bases between them. The CDR3 length is 13 residues.

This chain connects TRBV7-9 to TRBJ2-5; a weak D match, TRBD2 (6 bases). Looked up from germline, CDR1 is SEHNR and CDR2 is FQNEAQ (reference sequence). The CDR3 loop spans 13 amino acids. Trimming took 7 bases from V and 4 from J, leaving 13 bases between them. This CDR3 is CASTPEGSETQYF. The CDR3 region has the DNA TGTGCCAGCACCCCGGAGGGGTCAGAGACCCAGTACTTC.

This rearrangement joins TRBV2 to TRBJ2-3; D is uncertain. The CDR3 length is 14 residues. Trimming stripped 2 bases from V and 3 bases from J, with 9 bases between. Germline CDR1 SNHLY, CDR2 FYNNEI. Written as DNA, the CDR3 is TGTGCCAGCAGTGAAAGCCTCACGACAGATACGCAGTATTTT. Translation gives CASSESLTTDTQYF.

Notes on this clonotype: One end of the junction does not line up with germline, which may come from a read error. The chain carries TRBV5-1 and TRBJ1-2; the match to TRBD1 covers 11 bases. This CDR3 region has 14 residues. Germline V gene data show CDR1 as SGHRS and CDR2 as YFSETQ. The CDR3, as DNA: TGCACCAGCAGCTTGGAAGGGACAGGGGGTGGCTACACCTTC. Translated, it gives CTSSLEGTGGGYTF.

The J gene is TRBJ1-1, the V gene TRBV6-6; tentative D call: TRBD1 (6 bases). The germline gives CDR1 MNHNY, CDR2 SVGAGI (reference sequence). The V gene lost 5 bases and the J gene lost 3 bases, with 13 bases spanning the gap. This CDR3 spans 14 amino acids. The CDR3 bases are TGTGCCAGCAGTCACGGACAGAGTCACACTGAAGCTTTCTTT. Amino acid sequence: CASSHGQSHTEAFF.

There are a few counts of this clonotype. CDR3 residues: CASSYGQGAFF. Written as DNA, the CDR3 is TGTGCCAGCAGCTACGGACAGGGAGCTTTCTTT. The chain couples TRBV3-1 to TRBJ1-1; 8 bases line up with TRBD1. Germline V gene sequence: CDR1 LGHDT, CDR2 YNNKEL (reference sequence). The CDR3 runs 11 residues. J lost 10 bases, V lost 5 bases, and 3 bases had no gene match.

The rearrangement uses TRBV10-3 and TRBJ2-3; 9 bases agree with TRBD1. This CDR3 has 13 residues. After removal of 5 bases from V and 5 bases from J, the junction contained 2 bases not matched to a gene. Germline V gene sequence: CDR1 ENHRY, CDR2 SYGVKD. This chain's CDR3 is CAISPDRGDTQYF. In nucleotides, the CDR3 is TGTGCCATCAGTCCGGACAGGGGAGATACGCAGTATTTT.

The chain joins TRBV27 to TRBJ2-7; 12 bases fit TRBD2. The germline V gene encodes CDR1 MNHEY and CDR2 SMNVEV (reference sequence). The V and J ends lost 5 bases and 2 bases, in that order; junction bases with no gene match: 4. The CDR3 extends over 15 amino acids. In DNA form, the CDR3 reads TGTGCCAGCAGTCTATGGACTAGCGGGACCTACGAGCAGTACTTC. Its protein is CASSLWTSGTYEQYF.

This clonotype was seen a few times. CDR3 coding DNA: TGCAGTGCTAGAGATGATTCGAAGCACAGGGGGGCTTTCTTT. It yields the protein CSARDDSKHRGAFF. The chain employs TRBV20-1 and TRBJ1-1; 8 bases are a match to TRBD1. Germline CDR1 DFQATT, CDR2 SNEGSKA (reference sequence). With 0 bases clipped from V and 11 bases from J, the junction kept 11 bases outside the gene matches. This CDR3 spans 14 amino acids.

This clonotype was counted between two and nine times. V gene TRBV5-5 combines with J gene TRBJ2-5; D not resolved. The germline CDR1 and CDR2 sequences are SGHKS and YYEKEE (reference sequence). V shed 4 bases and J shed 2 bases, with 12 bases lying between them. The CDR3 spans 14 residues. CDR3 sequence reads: CASSAAVLQETQYF. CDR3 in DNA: TGTGCCAGCAGCGCCGCGGTACTTCAAGAGACCCAGTACTTC.

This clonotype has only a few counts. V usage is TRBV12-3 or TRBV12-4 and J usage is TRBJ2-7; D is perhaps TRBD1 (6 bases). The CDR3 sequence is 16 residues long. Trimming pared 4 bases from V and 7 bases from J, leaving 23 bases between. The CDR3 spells CASSYNWRQGSREQYF. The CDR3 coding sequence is TGTGCCAGCAGTTATAATTGGCGCCAGGGGTCTAGGGAGCAGTACTTC.